This passage covers 30 T cell receptor beta chains from one sample sequenced in a study of T cells in Graves' hyperthyroidism and ophthalmopathy (dated 2019 in TCRdb). Library method: multiplex PCR. The instrument given in TCRdb is Illumina HiSeq 2000. The TCR beta CDR3 regions were amplified from RNA transcripts. The TCR CDR3 was subjected to a first round of RT-PCR using the HTBI primer set and the Qiagen OneStep RT-PCR kit. TCRdb redid the processing of the public reads, applying fastp at Q25 and MiXCR, and retained in-frame beta chains. One record per CDR3 amino acid sequence lists the most common genes and DNA. The sample includes about 360,000 distinct CDR3 sequences, with just under 25% observed a single time. The ten largest make up more than 60% of the sample. Sequenced sample: blood. Source of these receptors: a man between 50 and 59 years old with Graves' hyperthyroidism.

Worth noting for this clonotype: One end of the junction is discordant with germline, which a read error may explain. The V and J genes are TRBV6-2 or TRBV6-3 and TRBJ2-7, with 11 bases aligning to TRBD1. The CDR3 is made up of 16 amino acids. In germline, CDR1 is MNHEY, CDR2 SVGEGT. CDR3 in DNA: TGTGCCAGCAGTTACCTGTGGACAGGGGGCTCCAACGAGCAGTACTTC. It is translated as CASSYLWTGGSNEQYF.

This clonotype appeared once. V is TRBV12-3 or TRBV12-4 and J is TRBJ2-2, with D perhaps given as TRBD1 or TRBD2 (5 bases each). The CDR3 is 17 residues long. V dropped 8 bases and J dropped 2 bases, with 21 bases sitting between them. The CDR3 is CASSYVRGFGNTGELFF. The DNA for the CDR3 is TGTGCCAGCTCATATGTACGGGGCTTCGGAAACACCGGGGAGCTGTTTTTT.

The chain uses TRBV3-1 and TRBJ2-5, with D perhaps matching TRBD1 or TRBD2 (5 bases each). The V and J ends lost 7 bases and 9 bases respectively, with 21 bases between them. The CDR3 is 14 amino acids. CDR1 is LGHDT, CDR2 YNNKEL, per germline (reference sequence). CDR3 residues: CASTTGTTFRAQYF. Written as DNA, the CDR3 is TGTGCCAGCACCACCGGGACCACCTTCCGTGCCCAGTACTTC.

Comments on this clonotype: This clone may be a read error of a much larger clone one base away. The chain combines TRBV27 with TRBJ2-1, with D uncertain. V was shortened by 0 bases and J by 2 bases, with 11 bases between the two germline ends. Looked up from germline, CDR1 is MNHEY and CDR2 is SMNVEV (reference sequence). The length of the CDR3 is 16 residues. CDR3 loop: CASSLSRSAPYNEQFF. DNA of the CDR3: TGTGCCAGCAGTTTATCTCGCTCCGCACCCTACAATGAGCAGTTCTTC.

With respect to this clonotype: One end of the junction does not line up with germline, which may come from a read error. The rearrangement joins TRBV28 to TRBJ2-7; D gene unclear. Germline V CDR1 and CDR2: MDHEN, SYDVKM. The CDR3 has 13 amino acids. The CDR3 DNA is TGTGCCAGTAGTTACGGGTTCGCCTACGAGCAGTACTTC. Encoded protein: CASSYGFAYEQYF.

This rearrangement joins TRBV7-3 to TRBJ2-1; tentatively, D is TRBD2 (5 bases). CDR1 and CDR2 (germline): SGHTA, FQGTGA. Trimming took 6 bases from V and 1 from J, leaving 10 bases between them. CDR3 length equals 14 residues. The CDR3 is CASSEGVSYNEQFF. The CDR3 region has the DNA TGTGCCAGCAGTGAGGGAGTGTCCTACAATGAGCAGTTCTTC.

This clonotype was detected once. This sequence joins TRBV20-1 and TRBJ2-7; a weak D match, TRBD1 (5 bases). V was clipped by 3 bases and J by 3 bases, with 9 bases between them. The CDR3 extends over 12 amino acids. In germline, CDR1 is DFQATT, CDR2 SNEGSKA (reference sequence). CDR3 loop: CSASVRGYEQYF. In DNA form, the CDR3 reads TGCAGTGCTAGCGTAAGGGGCTACGAGCAGTACTTC.

The chain couples TRBV6-1 to TRBJ2-1; TRBD1 agrees at 9 bases. The CDR3 runs to 16 residues. V shed 6 bases, J shed 8 bases, and the junction held 14 bases outside the gene matches. CDR1 and CDR2 (germline): MNHNS, SASEGT. The CDR3 DNA follows: TGTGCCAGCAGAAAATTGACAGGGGGTTCTGGCGATGAGCAGTTCTTC. Its translation: CASRKLTGGSGDEQFF.

This clonotype came up a few times. This rearrangement joins TRBV7-9 to TRBJ1-2; no clear D. The CDR3 totals 13 residues. Germline loops: CDR1 SEHNR, CDR2 FQNEAQ (reference sequence). Trimming cost V 5 bases and J 1 base, with 8 bases left between them. This CDR3 is CASSVTDNYGYTF. The CDR3 coding sequence is TGTGCCAGCAGCGTGACGGATAACTATGGCTACACCTTC.

The V gene is TRBV5-4, the J gene TRBJ2-5; possibly TRBD2 for D (5 bases). The CDR3 is made up of 14 amino acids. Germline V gene sequence: CDR1 SGHNT, CDR2 YYREEE (reference sequence). The V and J ends lost 1 base and 5 bases respectively, with 12 bases between them. CDR3 region: CASSLSEGLETQYF. The CDR3 DNA is TGTGCCAGCAGCTTGTCTGAGGGCCTGGAGACCCAGTACTTC. The entire variable domain, with the rest obtained from reference TRBV5-4 and TRBJ2-5, is as follows: ETGVTQSPTHLIKTRGQQVTLRCSSQSGHNTVSWYQQALGQGPQFIFQYYREEENGRGNFPPRFSGLQFPNYSSELNVNALELDDSALYLCASSLSEGLETQYFGPGTRLLVL.

The rearrangement links TRBV18 to TRBJ2-7; D ambiguous. V lost 1 base and J 2 bases, leaving 15 bases between the germline ends. Germline V gene sequence: CDR1 KGHSH, CDR2 LQKENI. The CDR3 loop spans 16 amino acids. CDR3 coding DNA: TGTGCCAGCTCACCACGTTTCGTGACACTGACCTACGAGCAGTACTTC. Protein product: CASSPRFVTLTYEQYF.

This clonotype has a count of ten or more. The genes are TRBV12-3 or TRBV12-4 and TRBJ2-1; TRBD2 agrees at 7 bases. V was pared by 6 bases and J by 8 bases, with 7 bases of the junction left unmatched. The CDR3 is 13 residues long. The DNA of the CDR3 is TGTGCCAGCAGGTTCGGGGGAGGGCATGAGCAGTTCTTC. This sequence encodes CASRFGGGHEQFF.

There are a few counts of this clonotype. The J gene is TRBJ2-3, the V gene TRBV29-1; TRBD2 aligns across 9 bases. From germline, CDR1 is SQVTM and CDR2 ANQGSEA. Losses at the gene ends were 5 bases for V and 4 bases for J; bases not matched to a gene: 7. This CDR3 has 14 residues. The CDR3 is CSVLSREGADTQYF. In DNA form, the CDR3 reads TGCAGCGTTCTATCGCGGGAGGGCGCAGATACGCAGTATTTT.

This clonotype was observed many times. J is TRBJ2-7 and V is TRBV20-1, with D tentatively TRBD1 (5 bases). The germline gives CDR1 DFQATT, CDR2 SNEGSKA (reference sequence). V was pared by 1 base and J by 3 bases, with 10 bases between. This CDR3 comprises 13 residues. CDR3 sequence: CSARGGRVYEQYF. The CDR3 coding sequence is TGCAGTGCTAGAGGAGGCAGGGTCTACGAGCAGTACTTC.

Ten or more counts support this clonotype. The V and J genes are TRBV2 and TRBJ1-1; TRBD1 might be the D (5 bases). CDR1 is SNHLY, CDR2 FYNNEI, per germline. The length of the CDR3 is 13 residues. V was trimmed by 9 bases and J by 3 bases, leaving 14 bases between them. For the CDR3, the DNA is TGTGCCAGTTCGTCAGGGTACGACACTGAAGCTTTCTTT. Amino acids: CASSSGYDTEAFF.

There are many counts of this clonotype. The J gene is TRBJ2-3, the V gene TRBV7-8, with D perhaps matching TRBD1 (6 bases). Germline V gives CDR1 SGHVS, CDR2 FQNEAQ. Trimming removed 1 base at V and 3 bases at J, with 8 bases between. This CDR3 contains 14 residues. Here the CDR3 DNA reads TGTGCCAGCAGCTTAGGGGGGCCAACAGATACGCAGTATTTT. It yields the protein CASSLGGPTDTQYF.

With respect to this clonotype: This may stem from a read error, because a much larger clone lies one nucleotide away. The chain joins TRBV3-1 to TRBJ1-1, with D possibly TRBD1 on 6 matching bases. Germline V CDR1 and CDR2: LGHDT, YNNKEL (reference sequence). The CDR3 extends over 12 amino acids. The chain's CDR3 is CASGQASQGAFF. CDR3 bases: TGTGCCAGCGGCCAAGCTTCCCAGGGGGCTTTCTTT. Full variable domain (outside the CDR3, taken from reference TRBV3-1 and TRBJ1-1): DTAVSQTPKYLVTQMGNDKSIKCEQNLGHDTMYWYKQDSKKFLKIMFSYNNKELIINETVPNRFSPKSPDKAHLNLHINSLELGDSAVYFCASGQASQGAFFGQGTRLTVV.

The V gene is TRBV12-3 or TRBV12-4, the J gene TRBJ2-2, with 8 bases fitting TRBD2. With V trimmed by 7 bases and J by 2 bases, 9 bases remained unmatched. This CDR3 is built from 16 residues. CDR3 coding DNA: TGTGCCAGCACCACTTCCGGGAGGGGTAACACCGGGGAGCTGTTTTTT. It yields the protein CASTTSGRGNTGELFF.

The gene calls are TRBV3-1 and TRBJ2-5; 11 positions agree with TRBD2. This CDR3 contains 16 residues. V lost 6 bases to trimming and J lost 0 bases; unmatched junction nucleotides: 6. Germline CDR1 is LGHDT and CDR2 is YNNKEL (reference sequence). The CDR3 reads CASRLLAGGYQETQYF. CDR3 sequence (DNA): TGTGCCAGCAGGCTGCTAGCGGGAGGCTACCAAGAGACCCAGTACTTC.

The chain carries TRBV20-1 and TRBJ2-5; 8 positions agree with TRBD2. J gave up 1 base and V 0 bases, and 10 bases lay outside the gene matches. Germline CDR1 DFQATT, CDR2 SNEGSKA (reference sequence). The CDR3 runs 17 residues. The CDR3 sequence: CSARDDRSGSGQETQYF. The CDR3 nucleotides are TGCAGTGCTAGAGATGATAGGAGCGGGAGTGGCCAAGAGACCCAGTACTTC.

This clonotype has only a few counts. V is TRBV19 and J is TRBJ1-4, with 7 nucleotides matching TRBD1. After removal of 7 bases from V and 2 bases from J, the junction contained 7 bases not matched to a gene. CDR3 length: 15 residues. The germline gives CDR1 LNHDA, CDR2 SQIVND (reference sequence). CDR3 region: CASKDGGQTNEKLFF. The CDR3 DNA sequence: TGTGCCAGTAAGGATGGGGGACAGACTAATGAAAAACTGTTTTTT. Based on the CDR3 plus reference TRBV19 and TRBJ1-4, the full variable domain is DGGITQSPKYLFRKEGQNVTLSCEQNLNHDAMYWYRQDPGQGLRLIYYSQIVNDFQKGDIAEGYSVSREKKESFPLTVTSAQKNPTAFYLCASKDGGQTNEKLFFGSGTQLSVL.

The chain employs TRBV29-1 and TRBJ2-7; 16 nucleotides align to TRBD2. The V gene end was trimmed by 3 bases and the J gene end by 2 bases; junction bases not matched to a gene: 4. This CDR3 contains 16 residues. From germline, CDR1 is SQVTM and CDR2 ANQGSEA. The CDR3 region is CSVEGLAGGPPYEQYF. The CDR3 coding sequence is TGCAGCGTTGAGGGACTAGCGGGAGGGCCTCCCTACGAGCAGTACTTC.

This clonotype was detected ten times or more. The chain couples TRBV27 to TRBJ2-3; D remains unclear. The CDR3 contains 13 residues. The germline gives CDR1 MNHEY, CDR2 SMNVEV (reference sequence). Trimming took off 2 bases at V and 2 bases at J, with 5 bases between the two ends. CDR3 region: CASSLRVTDTQYF. The CDR3 bases are TGTGCCAGCAGTTTACGGGTCACAGATACGCAGTATTTT.

This chain links TRBV5-4 with TRBJ2-2; 14 nucleotides line up with TRBD2. The trim removed 0 bases at V and 7 bases at J, leaving 5 bases unmatched. CDR1 is SGHNT, CDR2 YYREEE, per germline (reference sequence). The CDR3 has 17 residues. CDR3 in amino acids: CASSLAGLAGEGGELFF. The CDR3 DNA is TGTGCCAGCAGCTTGGCGGGACTAGCGGGAGAAGGCGGGGAGCTGTTTTTT.

The chain has TRBV3-1 and TRBJ2-4; D gene unclear. The CDR3 totals 12 residues. Germline V gene sequence: CDR1 LGHDT, CDR2 YNNKEL (reference sequence). Trimming stripped 0 bases from V and 8 bases from J, with 5 bases between. DNA of the CDR3: TGTGCCAGCAGCCAAGAGGGTTACATTCAGTACTTC. Its translation is CASSQEGYIQYF. The full variable domain, in which reference TRBV3-1 and TRBJ2-4 provide the parts outside the CDR3, is DTAVSQTPKYLVTQMGNDKSIKCEQNLGHDTMYWYKQDSKKFLKIMFSYNNKELIINETVPNRFSPKSPDKAHLNLHINSLELGDSAVYFCASSQEGYIQYFGAGTRLSVL.

The V gene is TRBV7-8, the J gene TRBJ2-3; D is possibly TRBD2 (5 bases). This CDR3 is built from 19 residues. Germline V lookup: CDR1 SGHVS, CDR2 FQNEAQ. V lost 5 bases, J lost 2 bases, and 26 bases lay in between. Here the CDR3 reads CASSTTSFRTVFFTDTQYF. For the CDR3, the DNA is TGTGCCAGCAGCACAACTTCATTTAGGACTGTATTCTTCACAGATACGCAGTATTTT.

V usage is TRBV20-1 and J usage is TRBJ2-3; 7 nucleotides align to TRBD2. The germline V gene encodes CDR1 DFQATT and CDR2 SNEGSKA (reference sequence). The CDR3 covers 14 residues. With 1 base clipped from V and 0 bases from J, the junction kept 1 base outside the gene matches. Here the CDR3 DNA reads TGCAGTGCTAGAGGGGGGGGTAGCACAGATACGCAGTATTTT. Protein product: CSARGGGSTDTQYF.

Comment on this clonotype: It may be a read error: a sequence one base away is much more abundant. The chain has TRBV7-9 and TRBJ2-1; 9 bases align to TRBD1. The CDR3 has 15 amino acids. The germline CDR1 and CDR2 sequences are SEHNR and FQNEAQ (reference sequence). V shed 6 bases, J shed 12 bases, and the junction held 15 bases outside the gene matches. The CDR3 sequence: CASRAPGQGTYGQFF. CDR3 in DNA: TGTGCCAGCAGGGCCCCGGGACAGGGAACCTATGGGCAGTTCTTC.

A few counts support this clonotype. The chain couples TRBV5-1 to TRBJ2-7; TRBD2 might be the D (6 bases). The V end was cut by 4 bases, the J end by 0 bases, with 14 bases between. CDR3 length: 15 residues. Germline-derived CDR1 and CDR2 are SGHRS and YFSETQ. The DNA for the CDR3 is TGCGCCAGCAGCAACTTAGCGGATCTCTCCTACGAGCAGTACTTC. This sequence encodes CASSNLADLSYEQYF.

This clonotype showed up many times. This sequence joins TRBV2 and TRBJ2-3, with D possibly being TRBD1 (5 bases). Germline lookup yields CDR1 SNHLY and CDR2 FYNNEI. The CDR3 extends over 15 amino acids. V lost 5 bases and J lost 5, with 17 bases in between. CDR3 residues: CASSNEGQGRDTQYF. CDR3 bases: TGTGCCAGCAGTAATGAAGGGCAGGGCCGAGATACGCAGTATTTT.